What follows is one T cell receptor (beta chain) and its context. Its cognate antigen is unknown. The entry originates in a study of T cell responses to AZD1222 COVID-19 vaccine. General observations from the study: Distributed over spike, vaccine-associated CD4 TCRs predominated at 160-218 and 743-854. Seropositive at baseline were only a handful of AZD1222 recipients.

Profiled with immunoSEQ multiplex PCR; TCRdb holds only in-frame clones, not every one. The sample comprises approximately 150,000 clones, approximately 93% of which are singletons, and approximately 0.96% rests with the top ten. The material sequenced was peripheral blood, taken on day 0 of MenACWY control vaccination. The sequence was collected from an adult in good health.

DNA of the CDR3: TGTGCCAGCACCTATTCTAGCGCCATGGGGTACGAGCAGTACTTC. It encodes CASTYSSAMGYEQYF. The chain carries TRBV19 and TRBJ2-7; D might be TRBD2 (6 bases). V was shortened by 9 bases and J by 4 bases, with 22 bases between the two germline ends. Germline V gives CDR1 LNHDA, CDR2 SQIVND (reference sequence). This CDR3 comprises 15 residues.